A selection of T cell receptor beta chains follows, all from one sample in a study of blood T cell repertoires in COVID-19. Produced via immunoSEQ multiplex PCR; TCRdb's table is partial and in-frame only. The data contain approximately 200,000 clones, around four fifths of them singletons. Sequencing was performed on peripheral blood. The origin of the receptors is a woman aged 55-70 years who had recovered from COVID-19. The CDR3 runs from the conserved cysteine through the conserved F or W. The order of the fields is V gene, clone size, CDR3 protein. Clone size appears in some rows only: once, few, many, or a class for an expanded clone.

TRBV5-1	-	CASSPTGPGELFF
TRBV6-1	-	CASSEISGNTIYF
TRBV28	-	CASSSGVRYGYTF
TRBV2	-	CASGRLGGHTEAFF
TRBV2	-	CASSRQAEEKLFF
TRBV18	once	CASSWAYQETQYF
TRBV6-6	-	CASSSLTSGGAETQYF
TRBV19	-	CASSHRGSEQYF
TRBV20-1	-	CSAKSGKTQYF
TRBV30	-	CAWSVIRETQYF
TRBV27	once	CASSYTGFGEQYF
TRBV25-1	-	CATRGQGPSGANVLTF
TRBV18	-	CASSTLEVLYNEQFF
TRBV7-3	-	CASSLTGGNYNEQFF
TRBV30	-	CAWSGRTEAFF
TRBV7-8	-	CASSLPGPQETQYF
TRBV11-2	-	CASTALAGGLGEQFF
TRBV18	-	CASSPSADSNTEAFF
TRBV4-2	once	CASSEPPGSRGYTF
TRBV2	-	CASRVSGTGPPYGYTF
TRBV10-1	-	CASSESTLRGALSYNEQFF
TRBV5-1	-	CASKGSGLLNTEAFF
TRBV13	-	CASRRGSGNSPLHF
TRBV6-2/TRBV6-3	-	CASSPGLAFYEQYF
TRBV15	-	CATSRDIGEDNQPQHF
TRBV2	-	CASKNRESSYEQYF
TRBV20-1	-	CSASQGLRGNQPQHF
TRBV21-1	-	CASSLRFGRRNGYTF
TRBV7-8	-	CASSLEGGTAKETQYF
TRBV30	-	CAWRLSQETQYF
TRBV30	few	CAWSAGTGNTDTQYF
TRBV24-1	few	CATSTSGGAEDTQYF
TRBV5-1	-	CASSLGQGGPETQYF